These 25 T cell receptor beta chains share one sample of origin, sequenced in a study of cytomegalovirus exposure and HLA in healthy donors. 60 Vbeta and 13 Jbeta primers were used in PCR. TCRdb keeps only in-frame clones here, not all; method: immunoSEQ multiplex PCR. The table includes tens of thousands of clones, roughly four fifths detected once. Sequencing was carried out using PBMCs. These receptors were obtained from a young man in good health and CMV-seronegative.

The chain couples TRBV11-2 to TRBJ1-1; 10 bases are shared with TRBD1. J was trimmed by 7 bases and V by 5 bases; bases with no gene match: 13. Germline V gene lookup returns CDR1 SGHAT and CDR2 FQNNGV. The length of the CDR3 is 16 residues. The CDR3 loop is CASSAGWGQGSYEAFF. The CDR3 nucleotides are TGTGCCAGCAGCGCAGGATGGGGACAGGGGAGTTATGAAGCTTTCTTT.

The chain employs TRBV19 and TRBJ2-3; D is possibly TRBD1 (5 bases). CDR1 LNHDA and CDR2 SQIVND come from the germline V gene (reference sequence). V shed 5 bases and J shed 2 bases, with 14 bases lying between them. This CDR3 spans 15 amino acids. Here the CDR3 DNA reads TGTGCCAGTAGTCCCAGGGTGTTGGACACAGATACGCAGTATTTT. This translates into CASSPRVLDTDTQYF.

For this clone: Compared with germline, one end of the junction differs, possibly owing to a read error. The same CDR3 is also encoded by other DNA sequences in this sample. The chain links TRBV15 to TRBJ2-3, with 9 bases lining up with TRBD1. The CDR3 is made up of 14 amino acids. Per the germline V gene, CDR1 is LNHNV and CDR2 is YYDKDF (reference sequence). The CDR3 DNA sequence: TGTGCCACCAGTCCGGGACAGGGCACAGATACGCAGTACTTT. Translated: CATSPGQGTDTQYF.

The chain joins TRBV7-2 to TRBJ2-7; TRBD1 matches at 9 bases. Germline CDR1 reads SGHTA; CDR2 reads FQGNSA. This CDR3 spans 16 amino acids. The V and J ends lost 4 bases and 0 bases, in that order; junction bases with no gene match: 7. As DNA, the CDR3 is TGTGCCAGCAGCTCTTGGACAGGGGCCCACTCCTACGAGCAGTACTTC. This gives the protein CASSSWTGAHSYEQYF.

The V and J genes are TRBV9 and TRBJ1-1; TRBD1 might be the D (5 bases). The V end was cut by 0 bases, the J end by 3 bases, with 9 bases between. The CDR3 covers 14 residues. Looked up from germline, CDR1 is SGDLS and CDR2 is YYNGEE. As DNA, the CDR3 is TGTGCCAGCAGCGTAGATTCAGGGCACACTGAAGCTTTCTTT. Its translation is CASSVDSGHTEAFF.

This chain connects TRBV7-9 to TRBJ2-7; 14 positions match TRBD2. Germline CDR1 SEHNR, CDR2 FQNEAQ (reference sequence). CDR3 length equals 17 residues. After removal of 5 bases from V and 3 bases from J, the junction contained 9 bases not matched to a gene. The CDR3 DNA reads TGTGCCAGCAGCCCGCCGGGGGGGACTAGCGGGAGCTACGAGCAGTACTTC. It encodes CASSPPGGTSGSYEQYF.

The V gene is TRBV9, the J gene TRBJ2-5, with 11 positions matching TRBD1. The junction had 6 bases not matched to a gene; V was cut back by 3 bases and J by 5 bases. Germline CDR1 SGDLS, CDR2 YYNGEE. The CDR3 length is 15 residues. CDR3 in DNA: TGTGCCAGCAGCGCCCGGGACAGGGGGGGGGAGACCCAGTACTTC. Encoded protein: CASSARDRGGETQYF.

The V gene is TRBV4-1, the J gene TRBJ2-1; D gene ambiguous. Germline CDR1 and CDR2: MGHRA and YSYEKL. V was clipped by 1 base and J by 12 bases, with 19 bases between them. This CDR3 comprises 15 residues. The CDR3 DNA follows: TGCGCCAGCAGCCAAGTTTTTCCAGGTTCCAGTGGGCAGTTCTTC. As protein: CASSQVFPGSSGQFF.

The rearrangement uses TRBV19 and TRBJ1-1; no definite D call. The CDR3 contains 14 residues. V lost 3 bases, J lost 1 base, and 9 bases lay in between. Germline CDR1 and CDR2: LNHDA and SQIVND (reference sequence). The CDR3 DNA reads TGTGCCAGTAGTATCCCGCGAACGAACACTGAAGCTTTCTTT. It specifies CASSIPRTNTEAFF.

The V call is TRBV27, the J call TRBJ2-5; 8 bases line up with TRBD1. The trim removed 4 bases at V and 5 bases at J, leaving 6 bases unmatched. This CDR3 contains 14 residues. Germline CDR1 is MNHEY and CDR2 is SMNVEV (reference sequence). The CDR3 coding sequence is TGTGCCAGCAGTTCGTCCTACAGGGGGGAGACCCAGTACTTC. Its translation is CASSSSYRGETQYF.

The chain uses TRBV7-9 and TRBJ1-5; TRBD1 agrees at 10 bases. From germline, CDR1 is SEHNR and CDR2 FQNEAQ (reference sequence). The CDR3 totals 17 residues. J was trimmed by 0 bases and V by 4 bases; bases with no gene match: 6. This chain's CDR3 is CASSSGQGSYSNQPQHF. CDR3 in DNA: TGTGCCAGCAGCTCGGGACAGGGGAGTTATAGCAATCAGCCCCAGCATTTT.

The chain joins TRBV4-3 to TRBJ1-1; D gene unclear. CDR3 length: 15 amino acids. V gave up 0 bases and J gave up 1 base, with 9 bases separating them. Germline loops: CDR1 LGHNA, CDR2 YSLEER. The CDR3 bases are TGCGCCAGCAGCCAAGATCCTGCCGGGAACACTGAAGCTTTCTTT. This sequence encodes CASSQDPAGNTEAFF.

V gene TRBV30 combines with J gene TRBJ2-6, with 7 bases that match TRBD1. Unmatched junction bases numbered 2, after V lost 4 bases and J lost 2 bases. This CDR3 region has 14 residues. Germline V gene data show CDR1 as GTSNPN and CDR2 as SVGIG (reference sequence). The CDR3 coding sequence is TGTGCCTGGAACGACAGGGCTGGGGCCAACGTCCTGACTTTC. Amino acids: CAWNDRAGANVLTF.

V is TRBV6-1 and J is TRBJ2-7; D not certain. V was clipped by 6 bases and J by 1 base, with 7 bases between them. The CDR3 has 12 residues. The V gene's germline CDR1 is MNHNS and CDR2 SASEGT. The CDR3 region has the DNA TGTGCCAGCAGAGACAAGTCCTACGAGCAGTACTTC. Protein product: CASRDKSYEQYF.

The V and J genes are TRBV5-5 and TRBJ1-6; a possible D gene is TRBD1 (6 bases). CDR3 size: 15 residues. Trimming removed 3 bases from V and 2 bases from J, with 9 bases in between. Germline CDR1 and CDR2: SGHKS and YYEKEE (reference sequence). The DNA of the CDR3 is TGTGCCAGCAGCTCAGGACAGCCCTATAATTCACCCCTCCACTTT. Its translation: CASSSGQPYNSPLHF. Full variable domain (rest looked up from reference TRBV5-5 and TRBJ1-6): DAGVTQSPTHLIKTRGQQVTLRCSPISGHKSVSWYQQVLGQGPQFIFQYYEKEERGRGNFPDRFSARQFPNYSSELNVNALLLGDSALYLCASSSGQPYNSPLHFGNGTRLTVT.

V usage is TRBV29-1 and J usage is TRBJ1-3; no clear D gene. Germline CDR1 SQVTM, CDR2 ANQGSEA. The CDR3 covers 13 residues. Trimming pared 7 bases from V and 0 bases from J, leaving 10 bases between. CDR3 DNA sequence: TGCAGCGCTGACACAAACTCTGGAAACACCATATATTTT. Translating it yields CSADTNSGNTIYF.

The chain combines TRBV5-5 with TRBJ2-7; 11 nucleotides agree with TRBD1. The CDR3 is 16 amino acids. Germline V gives CDR1 SGHKS, CDR2 YYEKEE (reference sequence). The V and J ends lost 0 bases and 1 base, in that order; junction bases with no gene match: 3. The DNA for the CDR3 is TGTGCCAGCAGCTTGGGGGGGACAGGGGGTTCCTACGAGCAGTACTTC. This translates into CASSLGGTGGSYEQYF. Full variable domain (outside the CDR3, taken from reference TRBV5-5 and TRBJ2-7): DAGVTQSPTHLIKTRGQQVTLRCSPISGHKSVSWYQQVLGQGPQFIFQYYEKEERGRGNFPDRFSARQFPNYSSELNVNALLLGDSALYLCASSLGGTGGSYEQYFGPGTRLTVT.

This chain uses TRBV4-1 with TRBJ2-1; perhaps TRBD2 as D (5 bases). There are 12 residues in the CDR3. The germline V gene has CDR1 MGHRA and CDR2 YSYEKL. Trimming stripped 5 bases from V and 10 bases from J, with 12 bases between. The CDR3, as DNA: TGCGCCAGCAGCACCGGACTCGGCGAGCAGTTCTTC. It encodes CASSTGLGEQFF.

About this clone: A much larger clonotype is one base distant, so this may be a read error. Additional DNA sequences in this sample encode the identical CDR3. The chain combines TRBV5-1 with TRBJ1-4; D remains ambiguous. The CDR3 is 14 amino acids. Germline values: CDR1 SGHRS, CDR2 YFSETQ. The CDR3 region has the DNA TGCGCTAGCAGCAAGGGAGAGGCTAATGAAAAACTGTTTTTT. Translated: CASSKGEANEKLFF.

A word on this clone: Its ends do not fully match the called genes, so a read error is possible. CDR3 residues: CSSSSRVLPGLAGVEQFF. The CDR3 bases are TGTTCCAGCAGCTCCAGGGTACTACCGGGACTAGCGGGAGTAGAGCAGTTCTTC. The chain has TRBV7-9 and TRBJ2-1, with 14 bases aligning to TRBD2. This CDR3 region has 18 residues. CDR1 SEHNR and CDR2 FQNEAQ come from the germline V gene (reference sequence).

This chain connects TRBV5-1 to TRBJ2-1, with 8 nucleotides matching TRBD2. The V and J ends lost 3 bases and 2 bases, in that order; junction bases with no gene match: 4. The CDR3 loop spans 15 amino acids. CDR1 is SGHRS, CDR2 YFSETQ, per germline. The CDR3 DNA reads as TGCGCCAGCAGCTCCCAGCGGGGGCCCTACAATGAGCAGTTCTTC. Its protein product is CASSSQRGPYNEQFF.

This chain joins TRBV10-3 and TRBJ2-6; weak D call: TRBD2 (5 bases). Trimming removed 3 bases from V and 0 bases from J, with 21 bases in between. Germline CDR1 reads ENHRY; CDR2 reads SYGVKD. The CDR3 is 20 residues long. The CDR3 reads CAISDSVGSSESSGANVLTF. CDR3 coding DNA: TGTGCCATCAGTGACTCCGTTGGGAGCTCAGAGAGCTCTGGGGCCAACGTCCTGACTTTC.

V is TRBV7-2 and J is TRBJ2-1; the match to TRBD2 covers 7 bases. CDR1 and CDR2 from the germline V gene are SGHTA and FQGNSA. V lost 5 bases, J lost 0 bases, and 7 bases stayed unmatched. The CDR3 loop spans 16 amino acids. The CDR3 sequence: CASSPSSGDSYNEQFF. The CDR3 bases are TGTGCCAGCAGCCCGTCTAGCGGAGACTCCTACAATGAGCAGTTCTTC.

This clone occurred a few times. V is TRBV5-6 and J is TRBJ2-7; 8 nucleotides line up with TRBD1. CDR3 length: 15 residues. CDR1 SGHDT and CDR2 YYEEEE come from the germline V gene. V lost 4 bases to trimming and J lost 2 bases; unmatched junction nucleotides: 8. The CDR3 protein is CASSLPGQDPYEQYF. The CDR3 bases are TGTGCCAGCAGCCTCCCGGGACAGGACCCCTACGAGCAGTACTTC.

The V and J genes are TRBV7-2 and TRBJ1-4; D gene ambiguous. The germline CDR1 and CDR2 sequences are SGHTA and FQGNSA. The CDR3 is 13 residues long. With 5 bases removed from V and 5 bases from J, the gap between germline ends came to 9 bases. CDR3 nucleotide sequence: TGTGCCAGCAGCCTGTCACAAAATGAAAAACTGTTTTTT. It specifies CASSLSQNEKLFF.